This TCR beta chain derives from a study of CD8+ T cells in alopecia areata. Study details: Among treated patients, oral tofacitinib was administered at 5 to 10 mg twice daily. Study-level findings and limits: Scalp and blood samples kept many expanded lesional clones throughout tofacitinib.

Germline CDR1 reads ENHRY; CDR2 reads SYGVKD. The CDR3 runs to 15 residues. V gave up 2 bases and J gave up 1 base, with 8 bases separating them. Reverse transcription of extracted RNA yielded cDNA, which provided the sequencing template. TCRdb keeps only in-frame clones here, not all; method: immunoSEQ multiplex PCR. The profile covers more than 110,000 clones, with less than 70% appearing a single time and around a sixth taken by the ten largest. Specified treatment: oral pan-JAK inhibitor, 5-10 mg twice daily. In the case of this clone: Antigen: not known.

The specimen was CD8+ T cells sorted from blood, collected at week 4, from a patient treated with tofacitinib. The source is a human donor with alopecia areata. The chain joins TRBV10-3 to TRBJ2-2; the D gene is possibly TRBD2 (6 bases). CDR3 region: CAISEGGLNTGELFF. DNA for the CDR3: TGTGCCATCAGTGAGGGGGGACTGAACACCGGGGAGCTGTTTTTT.